This T cell receptor beta chain was retrieved from a study of T cell responses to AZD1222 COVID-19 vaccine. Study context: Second-dose timings of about 4 or about 12 weeks were pooled.

The study, taken as a whole, reports: In a largely white British group with more females than males, clonal diversity was possibly underestimated. Receipt of two AZD1222 doses was followed by a rise in Spike-specific TCR breadth and depth.

The CDR3 has 16 amino acids. In germline, CDR1 is MDHEN, CDR2 SYDVKM. V shed 6 bases and J 2 bases; nucleotides not matched to a gene: 10. This table comes from immunoSEQ multiplex PCR, and its TCRdb copy is limited to in-frame clones, with some not included. This table holds 95,000 to 130,000 clones, roughly 84% found once. In the case of this clone: The antigen remains undetermined.

V gene TRBV28 combines with J gene TRBJ1-2; TRBD1 aligns across 9 bases. This specimen consisted of peripheral blood, obtained on day 0 of AZD1222 vaccination. This TCR was recovered from an adult in good health. The CDR3 DNA sequence: TGTGCCAGCAGCGGAACCGGGACAGGGCGCAACTATGGCTACACCTTC. Its translation: CASSGTGTGRNYGYTF.